The 18 T cell receptor beta chains in this list originate from one sample, sequenced in a study of cytomegalovirus exposure and HLA in healthy donors. Primers for the PCR totalled 60 Vbeta and 13 Jbeta. Data came from immunoSEQ multiplex PCR; TCRdb stores just in-frame clones and leaves some out. The table shows about 140,000 clones, with about 70% occurring only once. The material sequenced was PBMCs. These receptors all come from a man aged 18 to 30 in good health and CMV-seronegative.

The CDR3 sequence is CASKTGDLNTEAFF. Written as DNA, the CDR3 is TGCGCCAGCAAGACAGGGGATTTGAACACTGAAGCTTTCTTT. The chain carries TRBV5-1 and TRBJ1-1, with 8 nucleotides matching TRBD1. The CDR3 runs to 14 residues. Per the germline V gene, CDR1 is SGHRS and CDR2 is YFSETQ. J lost 0 bases, V lost 6 bases, and 4 bases had no gene match. Filled out from reference TRBV5-1 and TRBJ1-1, the complete variable domain reads KAGVTQTPRYLIKTRGQQVTLSCSPISGHRSVSWYQQTPGQGLQFLFEYFSETQRNKGNFPGRFSGRQFSNSRSEMNVSTLELGDSALYLCASKTGDLNTEAFFGQGTRLTVV.

The chain employs TRBV6-5 and TRBJ2-3; 8 bases map to TRBD2. The CDR3 is made up of 13 amino acids. Germline V gene lookup returns CDR1 MNHEY and CDR2 SVGAGI. V lost 4 bases and J lost 8; bases outside the gene matches: 5. The CDR3 DNA is TGTGCCAGCAGTTCTTTTCGGGAGGGTACGCAGTATTTT. This gives the protein CASSSFREGTQYF.

The rearrangement uses TRBV4-2 and TRBJ2-5; TRBD2 aligns across 7 bases. The J call may be faulty, since TRBJ2-7 better matches the DNA end. This CDR3 is 18 amino acids long. The germline V gene has CDR1 LGHNA and CDR2 YNFKEQ. CDR3 sequence reads: CASSQGAAGRDGYYEQYF. As DNA, the CDR3 is TGTGCCAGCAGCCAAGGGGCAGCGGGACGGGACGGGTATTACGAGCAGTACTTC.

The chain links TRBV29-1 to TRBJ2-7; D is unclear. There are 10 residues in the CDR3. Deletions cut 8 bases from V and 3 bases from J, with 8 bases between. Germline V lookup: CDR1 SQVTM, CDR2 ANQGSEA. The CDR3 here is CSIQDYEQYF. DNA of the CDR3: TGCAGCATTCAGGACTACGAGCAGTACTTC.

This chain uses TRBV10-3 with TRBJ2-1; 13 bases agree with TRBD2. After removal of 4 bases from V and 8 bases from J, the junction contained 8 bases not matched to a gene. Looked up from germline, CDR1 is ENHRY and CDR2 is SYGVKD. This CDR3 region has 16 residues. The CDR3 coding sequence is TGTGCCATCAGTGGGAGGGGGACTAGCGGGAACGATGAGCAGTTCTTC. Protein: CAISGRGTSGNDEQFF.

The rearrangement joins TRBV28 to TRBJ1-5, with 9 nucleotides matching TRBD1. CDR3 length: 14 amino acids. The ends lost 6 bases at V and 4 bases at J; junction bases unmatched: 4. Germline lookup yields CDR1 MDHEN and CDR2 SYDVKM. CDR3 in DNA: TGTGCCAGCAGGGCCGGGACAGGGAATCAGCCCCAGCATTTT. Translating it yields CASRAGTGNQPQHF.

The V gene is TRBV10-2, the J gene TRBJ2-7; 14 nucleotides agree with TRBD2. The V and J ends lost 5 bases and 3 bases, in that order; junction bases with no gene match: 3. Germline V lookup: CDR1 WSHSY, CDR2 SAAADI. The CDR3 covers 15 residues. The CDR3: CASSHGTSGGYEQYF. As DNA, the CDR3 is TGCGCCAGCAGTCACGGGACTAGCGGGGGCTACGAGCAGTACTTC.

J is TRBJ2-7 and V is TRBV11-2; perhaps TRBD2 as D (5 bases). The V end lost 0 bases, the J end lost 2 bases, and 14 bases lay between the germline ends. The germline gives CDR1 SGHAT, CDR2 FQNNGV. The CDR3 is 16 residues long. The CDR3 reads CASSLELGVGTYEQYF. CDR3 in DNA: TGTGCCAGCAGCTTAGAGCTGGGAGTCGGGACCTACGAGCAGTACTTC.

The V call is TRBV13, the J call TRBJ2-5; 9 bases map to TRBD2. CDR1 is PRHDT and CDR2 is FYEKMQ in the germline V gene (reference sequence). The length of the CDR3 is 15 residues. The junction had 5 bases not matched to a gene; V was cut back by 5 bases and J by 1 base. CDR3 loop: CASSETSGAQETQYF. The CDR3, as DNA: TGTGCCAGCAGCGAGACTAGCGGAGCCCAAGAGACCCAGTACTTC.

The chain carries TRBV6-5 and TRBJ1-3, with 9 bases identical to TRBD1. Germline assignment: CDR1 MNHEY and CDR2 SVGAGI. Losses at the gene ends were 5 bases for V and 6 bases for J; bases not matched to a gene: 5. This CDR3 is 14 amino acids long. CDR3 amino acids: CASSTDRGLNTIYF. CDR3 DNA sequence: TGTGCCAGCAGTACGGACAGGGGATTAAACACCATATATTTT.

This chain joins TRBV19 and TRBJ1-1; D is undetermined. V gave up 1 base and J gave up 1 base, with 4 bases separating them. CDR3 size: 13 residues. CDR1 LNHDA and CDR2 SQIVND come from the germline V gene (reference sequence). The CDR3 reads CASSIARNTEAFF. The CDR3 DNA reads TGTGCCAGTAGTATAGCCAGGAACACTGAAGCTTTCTTT. Full variable domain (missing parts from reference TRBV19 and TRBJ1-1): DGGITQSPKYLFRKEGQNVTLSCEQNLNHDAMYWYRQDPGQGLRLIYYSQIVNDFQKGDIAEGYSVSREKKESFPLTVTSAQKNPTAFYLCASSIARNTEAFFGQGTRLTVV.

V gene TRBV28 combines with J gene TRBJ2-5; 11 bases align to TRBD2. CDR3 size: 14 residues. Germline V CDR1 and CDR2: MDHEN, SYDVKM. Trimming at V came to 5 bases and at J to 5 bases, leaving 4 bases not matched to a gene. The CDR3 DNA sequence: TGTGCCAGCAGTGTAGCGGGAGGGCAGGAGACCCAGTACTTC. Its protein is CASSVAGGQETQYF.

CDR3 sequence (DNA): TGTGCCAGCAGCTTAGCAAGGGGGGGATTGGGACAGCCCCAGCATTTT. This codes for CASSLARGGLGQPQHF. V and J are TRBV7-9 and TRBJ1-5; D is perhaps TRBD1 (6 bases). Germline CDR1 SEHNR, CDR2 FQNEAQ (reference sequence). The V end was cut by 0 bases, the J end by 7 bases, with 16 bases between. The CDR3 loop spans 16 amino acids. Full variable domain (rest looked up from reference TRBV7-9 and TRBJ1-5): DTGVSQNPRHKITKRGQNVTFRCDPISEHNRLYWYRQTLGQGPEFLTYFQNEAQLEKSRLLSDRFSAERPKGSFSTLEIQRTEQGDSAMYLCASSLARGGLGQPQHFGDGTRLSIL.

The V gene is TRBV6-6, the J gene TRBJ2-7; maybe TRBD1 (5 bases). CDR3 size: 14 residues. CDR1 is MNHNY and CDR2 is SVGAGI in the germline V gene (reference sequence). Trimming removed 0 bases at V and 3 bases at J, with 9 bases between. The DNA of the CDR3 is TGTGCCAGCAGTTACTCACGGACACTCTACGAGCAGTACTTC. As protein: CASSYSRTLYEQYF.

The sample holds a few counts of this clone. The CDR3 loop is CASRPREGLAITGFSYNEQFF. The CDR3 nucleotides read TGTGCCAGTAGGCCCAGAGAAGGACTAGCGATAACTGGCTTCTCCTACAATGAGCAGTTCTTC. The chain carries TRBV19 and TRBJ2-1, with TRBD2 matching 9 bases. Germline V gives CDR1 LNHDA, CDR2 SQIVND (reference sequence). There are 21 residues in the CDR3. J was trimmed by 0 bases and V by 6 bases; bases with no gene match: 21.

This clone has a handful of counts. The rearrangement uses TRBV9 and TRBJ1-5; no reliable D call. Trimming removed 1 base at V and 2 bases at J, with 7 bases between. CDR3 length equals 14 residues. CDR1 is SGDLS and CDR2 is YYNGEE in the germline V gene. The CDR3 DNA sequence: TGTGCCAGCAGCGTATCCGGGGGCAATCAGCCCCAGCATTTT. Its protein is CASSVSGGNQPQHF.

The gene calls are TRBV10-3 and TRBJ2-7; the D gene is possibly TRBD2 (6 bases). The germline CDR1 and CDR2 sequences are ENHRY and SYGVKD. This CDR3 contains 15 residues. V dropped 2 bases and J dropped 4 bases, with 15 bases sitting between them. In DNA, the CDR3 is TGTGCCATCAGTGAGCCGGGACTGGGGGGATACGAGCAGTACTTC. Its translation: CAISEPGLGGYEQYF.

The V and J genes are TRBV4-1 and TRBJ2-7; 8 bases map to TRBD2. The CDR3 sequence is 18 residues long. After removal of 2 bases from V and 7 bases from J, the junction contained 19 bases not matched to a gene. The germline V gene has CDR1 MGHRA and CDR2 YSYEKL. The chain's CDR3 is CASSQRDWREVRDWEQYF. The CDR3, as DNA: TGCGCCAGCAGCCAAAGGGACTGGCGGGAGGTTCGTGACTGGGAGCAGTACTTC.